These 8 T cell receptor beta chains share one sample of origin, sequenced in a study of blood T cells in healthy people across ages. Alongside a J-beta primer mix, a sample-barcoded 5' primer served in a second PCR lasting about 7 to 11 cycles. MiXCR, applied by TCRdb to the 5' RACE reads, yields one record per CDR3 protein. Of some 780,000 distinct CDR3 sequences detected, roughly 56% appear once; the ten largest clones hold around 25%. The sequenced sample was blood. The source is a man in his forties in good health.

This clonotype was counted between two and nine times. The chain couples TRBV29-1 to TRBJ2-5; D is perhaps TRBD1 (6 bases). The CDR3 has 12 amino acids. CDR1 is SQVTM and CDR2 is ANQGSEA in the germline V gene. V gave up 7 bases and J gave up 2 bases, with 11 bases separating them. The CDR3 region has the DNA TGCAGCGCACATGGACAGCAAGAGACCCAGTACTTC. Amino acids: CSAHGQQETQYF.

This sequence joins TRBV2 and TRBJ2-1; D is undetermined. The germline gives CDR1 SNHLY, CDR2 FYNNEI. This CDR3 contains 13 residues. The ends were cut back, 4 bases at V and 1 base at J, with 5 bases in the middle. CDR3 DNA sequence: TGTGCCAGCAGTGTCCAGTCCTACAATGAGCAGTTCTTC. Residues: CASSVQSYNEQFF.

This rearrangement joins TRBV12-3 or TRBV12-4 to TRBJ1-2, with TRBD1 matching over 9 bases. This CDR3 spans 13 amino acids. The V and J ends lost 5 bases and 7 bases, in that order; junction bases with no gene match: 5. Here the CDR3 reads CASSPRQGVGYTF. CDR3 in DNA: TGTGCCAGCAGTCCCCGACAGGGGGTTGGCTACACCTTC.

This sequence joins TRBV6-6 and TRBJ1-4, with 7 bases matching TRBD1. Germline V gives CDR1 MNHNY, CDR2 SVGAGI (reference sequence). Trimming cost V 6 bases and J 4 bases; bases outside gene matches: 5. CDR3 length: 14 amino acids. The CDR3: CASRGRDSNEKLFF. Here the CDR3 DNA reads TGTGCCAGCAGGGGACGGGACAGTAATGAAAAACTGTTTTTT.

V and J are TRBV5-1 and TRBJ2-3; a weak D match, TRBD1 (5 bases). Germline-derived CDR1 and CDR2 are SGHRS and YFSETQ. V lost 0 bases to trimming and J lost 1 base, with 9 bases between them. The length of the CDR3 is 15 residues. The CDR3 here is CASSLAGYGTDTQYF. Written as DNA, the CDR3 is TGCGCCAGCAGCTTGGCAGGGTACGGCACAGATACGCAGTATTTT.

The gene calls are TRBV20-1 and TRBJ2-3; TRBD2 matches 7 bases. The CDR3 has 14 amino acids. Losses at the gene ends were 6 bases for V and 14 bases for J; bases not matched to a gene: 20. In germline, CDR1 is DFQATT, CDR2 SNEGSKA (reference sequence). CDR3 in DNA: TGCAGTGCGGAGTTGGCAGGTCTAGCGGACCGTGTGTATTTT. Protein sequence: CSAELAGLADRVYF.

The rearrangement uses TRBV11-2 and TRBJ2-7, with D possibly being TRBD2 (6 bases). V was pared by 3 bases and J by 3 bases, with 12 bases between. The CDR3 loop spans 14 amino acids. From germline, CDR1 is SGHAT and CDR2 FQNNGV. The CDR3 DNA follows: TGTGCCAGCAGCTTCGGTCTAGCGTTCTACGAGCAGTACTTC. This gives the protein CASSFGLAFYEQYF.

This clonotype has only a few counts. The chain has TRBV9 and TRBJ2-7, with D unresolved. The CDR3 consists of 13 residues. Deletions cut 0 bases from V and 12 bases from J, with 16 bases between. Germline V lookup: CDR1 SGDLS, CDR2 YYNGEE. The CDR3 DNA is TGTGCCAGCAGCGTAGCTCACGGGCTAGTGCTGTACTTC. It translates to CASSVAHGLVLYF.